The rows below give T cell receptor beta chains drawn from one sample of a study of cytomegalovirus exposure and HLA in healthy donors. Produced via immunoSEQ multiplex PCR; TCRdb's table is partial and in-frame only. Among roughly 160,000 clones listed, roughly four fifths were seen once. The specimen was PBMCs. The receptors were gathered from a female donor in good health and CMV-seronegative. Both conserved end residues are part of each CDR3. A D gene is named only where the DNA matches it firmly. Rows give clone size only sometimes, using once, few, many, or a class for an expanded clone.

>-|TRBJ1-3|TRBV4-1|-
CASSQVVVSGNTIYF
TGCGCCAGCAGCCAGGTGGTAGTCTCTGGAAACACCATATATTTT
>TRBD2|TRBJ2-7|TRBV10-1|-
CARVLAGKLREQYF
TGCGCCAGGGTCCTAGCGGGAAAGTTACGCGAGCAGTACTTC
>TRBD1|TRBJ1-1|TRBV6-5|few
CASSRGQGEAFF
TGTGCCAGCAGCCGGGGACAGGGGGAAGCTTTCTTT
>-|TRBJ2-7|TRBV5-1|-
CASSLDRAYEQYF
TGCGCCAGCAGCTTGGACAGGGCCTACGAGCAGTACTTC
>TRBD2|TRBJ2-5|TRBV4-2|-
CASSQELAGFKETQYF
TGTGCCAGCAGCCAAGAACTAGCGGGGTTTAAAGAGACCCAGTACTTC
>-|TRBJ1-2|TRBV14|-
CASSQVNGGNGYTF
TGTGCCAGCAGCCAAGTCAACGGAGGGAATGGCTACACCTTC
>-|TRBJ1-1|TRBV7-6|-
CASSLALGNSVEAFF
TGTGCCAGCAGCTTAGCGCTGGGCAATTCCGTTGAAGCTTTCTTT
>TRBD2|TRBJ2-7|TRBV28|-
CASSLLGGSRYEQYF
TGTGCCAGCAGTTTACTGGGCGGGAGTCGCTACGAGCAGTACTTC
>-|TRBJ1-2|TRBV6-5|-
CASSLTANYGYTF
TGTGCCAGCAGTTTGACAGCTAACTATGGCTACACCTTC
>TRBD1|TRBJ2-2|TRBV27|-
CASSPTGGSDTGELFF
TGTGCCAGCAGTCCGACAGGGGGCTCGGACACCGGGGAGCTGTTTTTT
>-|TRBJ2-7|TRBV28|-
CASRRGGNSYEQYF
TGTGCCAGCAGGCGCGGCGGGAACTCCTACGAGCAGTACTTC
>-|TRBJ2-5|TRBV27|-
CASSFPPISAEETQYF
TGTGCCAGCAGTTTCCCTCCCATTAGCGCCGAAGAGACCCAGTACTTC
>TRBD2|TRBJ2-1|TRBV4-2|-
CASSAETSGRGFNEQFF
TGTGCCAGCAGCGCCGAGACTAGCGGGAGAGGTTTCAATGAGCAGTTCTTC
>TRBD1|TRBJ2-1|TRBV4-3|-
CASSRGTGEPYNEQFF
TGCGCCAGCAGCCGTGGGACAGGGGAACCCTACAATGAGCAGTTCTTC
>-|TRBJ2-7|TRBV6-6|-
CASSYGREKERYF
TGTGCCAGCAGTTACGGCAGGGAAAAGGAGCGGTACTTC
>-|TRBJ2-1|TRBV7-2|-
CASSFTGMRSEQFF
TGTGCCAGCAGCTTTACAGGGATGAGGAGTGAGCAGTTCTTC
>TRBD2|TRBJ2-5|TRBV30|-
CAWSEGTIQETQYF
TGTGCCTGGAGTGAGGGGACTATACAAGAGACCCAGTACTTC
>TRBD1|TRBJ2-7|TRBV7-2|once
CASSGGRQGPYEQYF
TGTGCCAGCAGCGGGGGCCGACAGGGGCCCTACGAGCAGTACTTC
>TRBD1|TRBJ1-2|TRBV7-9|-
CASSLGRTGDYGYTF
TGTGCCAGCAGCTTGGGTAGGACAGGGGACTATGGCTACACCTTC
>-|TRBJ1-5|TRBV7-2|-
CASSLGGAGAQHF
TGTGCCAGCAGCTTAGGAGGGGCAGGGGCCCAGCATTTT
>-|TRBJ2-2|TRBV9|-
CASSVRGTGELFF
TGTGCCAGCAGCGTCAGAGGGACCGGGGAGCTGTTTTTT
>-|TRBJ1-4|TRBV10-1|-
CASSAGGYEKLFF
TGCGCCAGCAGTGCTGGGGGCTATGAAAAACTGTTTTTT
>-|TRBJ1-1|TRBV15|-
CATRGPGTPVEAFF
TGTGCCACCAGAGGCCCCGGGACACCCGTTGAAGCTTTCTTT
>-|TRBJ2-6|TRBV28|-
CASSFTNVLTF
TGTGCCAGCAGCTTCACAAACGTCCTGACTTTC
>-|TRBJ1-2|TRBV6-1|-
CASSVSGNYGYTF
TGTGCCAGCAGTGTGTCAGGGAACTATGGCTACACCTTC
>-|TRBJ1-2|TRBV30|-
CAWINREGGYTF
TGTGCCTGGATAAACAGGGAGGGTGGCTACACCTTC
>-|TRBJ1-1|TRBV9|-
CASSVKERTEAFF
TGTGCCAGCAGCGTTAAAGAGCGGACTGAAGCTTTCTTT
>TRBD1|TRBJ2-7|TRBV27|-
CASSQRAGTGVYEQYF
TGTGCCAGCAGCCAAAGGGCCGGGACAGGGGTTTACGAGCAGTACTTC
>TRBD1|TRBJ2-7|TRBV19|-
CASSITGGPYEQYF
TGTGCCAGTAGTATTACAGGGGGCCCCTACGAGCAGTACTTC
>TRBD1|TRBJ1-2|TRBV28|once
CALGQGALGYTF
TGTGCCTTGGGACAGGGGGCGTTAGGCTACACCTTC
>-|TRBJ1-5|TRBV27|-
CASQPGSPKGPQHF
TGTGCCAGCCAACCAGGGTCCCCGAAGGGGCCCCAGCATTTT
>TRBD2|TRBJ2-5|TRBV6-5|once
CASSYSAGGGVETQYF
TGTGCCAGCAGTTACTCAGCGGGAGGAGGGGTGGAGACCCAGTACTTC
>TRBD1|TRBJ1-6|TRBV5-6|once
CASTYRPGQGNSPLHF
TGTGCCAGCACCTACCGGCCGGGACAGGGTAATTCACCCCTCCACTTT
>-|TRBJ2-5|TRBV30|-
CAWSVQYQETQYF
TGTGCCTGGAGTGTACAGTACCAAGAGACCCAGTACTTC
>-|TRBJ1-3|TRBV18|-
CASSPSSGNTIYF
TGTGCCAGCTCACCGAGCTCTGGAAACACCATATATTTT
>TRBD2|TRBJ2-7|TRBV4-1|few
CASSQALAGSYEQYF
TGCGCCAGCAGCCAAGCACTAGCGGGTTCCTACGAGCAGTACTTC
>-|TRBJ1-5|TRBV2|-
CASGRGEGQPQHF
TGTGCCAGCGGGAGAGGCGAGGGTCAGCCCCAGCATTTT
>TRBD1|TRBJ2-7|TRBV29-1|-
CSVGDRVGEQYF
TGCAGCGTGGGGGACAGGGTCGGCGAGCAGTACTTC
>-|TRBJ2-1|TRBV9|-
CASSPTGSSYNEQFF
TGTGCCAGCAGCCCCACCGGGAGCTCCTACAATGAGCAGTTCTTC
>TRBD1|TRBJ2-2|TRBV11-3|-
CASSSRDRNTGELFF
TGTGCCAGCAGCTCCCGGGACAGGAACACCGGGGAGCTGTTTTTT
>-|TRBJ2-7|TRBV5-1|few
CASSLLGPYEQYF
TGCGCCAGCAGCTTGTTGGGGCCCTACGAGCAGTACTTC
>-|TRBJ2-7|TRBV2|-
CASSESLTGGNVYEQYF
TGTGCCAGCAGCGAGTCCTTGACCGGAGGGAACGTCTACGAGCAGTACTTC
>-|TRBJ2-2|TRBV30|-
CAWSVRGAGELFF
TGTGCCTGGAGTGTGAGAGGAGCCGGGGAGCTGTTTTTT
>TRBD1|TRBJ1-1|TRBV27|-
CASSPPPTGATEAFF
TGTGCCAGCAGCCCCCCCCCGACAGGGGCCACTGAAGCTTTCTTT
>-|TRBJ1-5|TRBV7-2|few
CASSLGGPSNQPQHF
TGTGCCAGCAGCTTGGGGGGGCCGAGCAATCAGCCCCAGCATTTT
>TRBD1|TRBJ1-5|TRBV5-5|few
CASSGTGGSNQPQHF
TGTGCCAGCAGCGGTACAGGGGGAAGCAATCAGCCCCAGCATTTT
>-|TRBJ1-4|TRBV7-2|-
CASSPDRATNEKLFF
TGTGCCAGCAGCCCCGACAGAGCAACTAATGAAAAACTGTTTTTT
>TRBD1|TRBJ1-6|TRBV6-5|-
CASSYSGQGASPLHF
TGTGCCAGCAGTTACTCGGGACAGGGGGCTTCACCCCTCCACTTT
>TRBD1|TRBJ2-7|TRBV5-1|-
CASSLVPPGQGHEQYF
TGCGCCAGCAGCTTGGTGCCCCCGGGACAGGGACACGAGCAGTACTTC
>-|TRBJ2-1|TRBV7-3|-
CASSLVPNRVLNEQFF
TGTGCCAGCAGCTTAGTCCCCAACAGGGTACTCAATGAGCAGTTCTTC
>TRBD1|TRBJ1-1|TRBV30|-
CASNRGYTEAFF
TGTGCCTCCAACAGGGGATACACTGAAGCTTTCTTT
>-|TRBJ1-6|TRBV2|once
CASSGRNSPLHF
TGTGCCAGCAGTGGGCGGAATTCACCCCTCCACTTT
>-|TRBJ1-5|TRBV30|-
CAWSFRSNQPQHF
TGTGCCTGGAGTTTCAGATCCAATCAGCCCCAGCATTTT